This T cell receptor beta chain stems from a study of T cells after yellow fever vaccination. Study information: Low-cell-number fractions were prepared with SMART-Seq v4 Ultra Low Input.

There are 15 residues in the CDR3. V was pared by 1 base and J by 5 bases, with 2 bases of the junction left unmatched. Germline V gives CDR1 SGHTA, CDR2 FQGNSA. Overall study results and limits: From the bulk population, abundant clonotypes could contaminate and appear within FACS-sorted repertoires.

Template switching by 5'RACE produced TCR cDNA, adding a universal primer site and UMIs. Via MiXCR, TCRdb re-called the 5' RACE reads, giving one row per CDR3 protein. Of some 240,000 distinct CDR3 sequences listed, 2.5% to 3.5% are singletons. In this sample, this clonotype is medium-sized (0.01 to 0.1%). Antigen unknown. The source was CD4+ T cells sorted from PBMCs, collected 10 days after the yellow fever booster vaccination. The TCR sequence derives from a man aged 18 to 29 who received the YFV17D yellow fever vaccine. V usage is TRBV7-2 and J usage is TRBJ2-5; 12 nucleotides align to TRBD2. DNA of the CDR3: TGTGCCAGCAGCTTAGACGGGACTAGCGGGGAGACCCAGTACTTC. Translated: CASSLDGTSGETQYF.